The rows below give T cell receptor beta chains drawn from one sample of a study of CD8+ T cells in alopecia areata. TCRdb's table, derived via immunoSEQ multiplex PCR, lists solely in-frame clones and lacks some. The data hold roughly 250,000 clones, with roughly two thirds observed a single time. The source material was CD4+ T cells sorted from blood, sampled at week 0. Receptors were obtained from a human donor with alopecia areata. Both conserved end residues are part of each CDR3. The D gene is left open where the match is weak. Some rows have no size entry. The others give once, few or many, or a class for an expanded clone.

d_gene	abundance	v_gene	j_gene	CDR3nt	CDR3aa
.	.	TRBV5-5	TRBJ2-7	TGTGCCAGCAGCGGGGCGGTGCCCCGGGGGTACGAGCAGTACTTC	CASSGAVPRGYEQYF
.	.	TRBV19	TRBJ2-2	TGTGCCAGTACGGACTACCACGGGGAGCTGTTTTTT	CASTDYHGELFF
.	once	TRBV5-1	TRBJ2-1	TGCGCCAGCAGCCCCCCGGAGAATGAGCAGTTCTTC	CASSPPENEQFF
.	.	TRBV5-4	TRBJ2-1	TGTGCCAGCAGCAGGCCCGGGAGAGCTTTTGAGCAGTTCTTC	CASSRPGRAFEQFF
.	.	TRBV30	TRBJ2-7	TGTGCCTGGAGCCCGGGTCAGGGTACCTACGAGCAGTACTTC	CAWSPGQGTYEQYF
.	few	TRBV29-1	TRBJ2-5	TGCAGCGTTCGGGTCGGCCGGACACCGTACCAAGAGACCCAGTACTTC	CSVRVGRTPYQETQYF
.	.	TRBV30	TRBJ1-2	TGTGCCTGGAGTGGCGCAGGGGATGGCTACACCTTC	CAWSGAGDGYTF
.	.	TRBV29-1	TRBJ2-2	TGCAGCGTTGATTTCGCGGCCACCGGGGAGCTGTTTTTT	CSVDFAATGELFF
.	.	TRBV15	TRBJ1-5	TGTGCCACCAGCTATTCCGGGACGGATATCATAAGTCCCCAGCATTTT	CATSYSGTDIISPQHF
.	.	TRBV27	TRBJ1-6	TGTGCCAGCAGTTCTTGGGGATCACCCCTCCACTTT	CASSSWGSPLHF
.	.	TRBV4-1	TRBJ1-1	TGCGCCAGCACTCAAAACACTGAAGCTTTCTTT	CASTQNTEAFF
.	.	TRBV6-5	TRBJ1-2	TGTGCCAGCCAACCCCTCTGGGGGCAGGCCTATGGCTACACCTTC	CASQPLWGQAYGYTF
TRBD1	.	TRBV29-1	TRBJ1-1	TGCAGCGTCCGGACAGGGACGAACACTGAAGCTTTCTTT	CSVRTGTNTEAFF
.	.	TRBV11-1	TRBJ2-1	TGTGCCAGCAGCTCATCGTACGGCAGCAATGAGCAGTTCTTC	CASSSSYGSNEQFF
TRBD2	few	TRBV25-1	TRBJ2-7	TGTGCCAGCAGTGAGGGGGGAGGGGACGAGCAGTACTTC	CASSEGGGDEQYF
.	few	TRBV2	TRBJ1-5	TGTGCCAGCAGTGAGGGGGACCAGCCCCAGCATTTT	CASSEGDQPQHF
.	once	TRBV9	TRBJ2-7	TGTGCCAGCAGCCAGACAGCTTCCTACGAGCAGTACTTC	CASSQTASYEQYF
TRBD1	few	TRBV6-5	TRBJ1-5	TGTGCCAGCAGGGCCGAGACAGGGCATAATCAGCCCCAGCATTTT	CASRAETGHNQPQHF
.	.	TRBV30	TRBJ2-3	TGTGCCTGGAGTGTACTAGCAGGAACCGATACGCAGTATTTT	CAWSVLAGTDTQYF
.	.	TRBV30	TRBJ1-2	TGTGCCTGTTCGAACTATGGCTACACCTTC	CACSNYGYTF
.	.	TRBV29-1	TRBJ1-3	TGCAGCGTCGGGAGCTCTGGAAACACCATATATTTT	CSVGSSGNTIYF
.	many	TRBV29-1	TRBJ1-6	TGCAGCGTCCGGGAGCACCGTAATTCACCCCTCCACTTT	CSVREHRNSPLHF
.	.	TRBV27	TRBJ1-6	TGTGCCAGCAGTTTCAGGGATTCACCCCTCCACTTT	CASSFRDSPLHF
TRBD2	.	TRBV11-2	TRBJ2-7	TGTGCCAGCAGCTTTCCCGGGACTAGCGGTTTTTCCACAACCTACGAGCAGTACTTC	CASSFPGTSGFSTTYEQYF
.	.	TRBV29-1	TRBJ2-3	TGCCCCTGGCGGGACACCTTAATGGATACGCAGTATTTT	CPWRDTLMDTQYF
.	few	TRBV5-1	TRBJ1-1	TGCGCCAGCAAATGGGTCGGCGACACTGAAGCTTTCTTT	CASKWVGDTEAFF
.	.	TRBV6-6	TRBJ2-7	TGTGCCAGCAACCCAAGGACGGACACCTACGAGCAGTACTTC	CASNPRTDTYEQYF
.	.	TRBV5-1	TRBJ2-7	TGCGCCAGCAGCCCACAGGGAACCTACGAGCAGTACTTC	CASSPQGTYEQYF
.	.	TRBV29-1	TRBJ2-6	TGCAGCGTTGAGGCAGGAATGGCTGGGGCCAACGTCCTGACTTTC	CSVEAGMAGANVLTF
.	.	TRBV30	TRBJ2-2	TGTGCCTGGACCGCGACGAACACCGGGGAGCTGTTTTTT	CAWTATNTGELFF
.	once	TRBV7-9	TRBJ2-5	TGTGCCAGCAGCTTAGCGGGCGAGACCCAGTACTTC	CASSLAGETQYF